The clone carrying this T cell receptor beta chain was observed a single time. Its target is unknown. These data are taken from a study of cytotoxic CD8 clonotypes in ibrutinib-treated CLL. The overall study: Of a cohort that held about 12 relapsed/refractory and around 16 treatment-naive patients, 17 were IGHV unmutated. Study-wide points: Age-matched healthy donor levels were exceeded by baseline clonality, which tracked circulating CD8+ T-cell counts.

The CDR3 is 13 amino acids. Germline assignment: CDR1 SQVTM and CDR2 ANQGSEA. Trimming removed 3 bases from V and 3 bases from J, with 11 bases in between. Sequencing used immunoSEQ multiplex PCR; TCRdb keeps in-frame clones, though not all of them. The sample has about 140,000 clones, 80% seen once. The sequence derives from a human donor with chronic lymphocytic leukemia. J is TRBJ1-2 and V is TRBV29-1; D perhaps matches TRBD1 (5 bases). The source was PBMCs, collected after 36 months of ibrutinib treatment. The CDR3 here is CSVEGDQDYGYTF. Here the CDR3 DNA reads TGCAGCGTTGAGGGGGACCAGGACTATGGCTACACCTTC.